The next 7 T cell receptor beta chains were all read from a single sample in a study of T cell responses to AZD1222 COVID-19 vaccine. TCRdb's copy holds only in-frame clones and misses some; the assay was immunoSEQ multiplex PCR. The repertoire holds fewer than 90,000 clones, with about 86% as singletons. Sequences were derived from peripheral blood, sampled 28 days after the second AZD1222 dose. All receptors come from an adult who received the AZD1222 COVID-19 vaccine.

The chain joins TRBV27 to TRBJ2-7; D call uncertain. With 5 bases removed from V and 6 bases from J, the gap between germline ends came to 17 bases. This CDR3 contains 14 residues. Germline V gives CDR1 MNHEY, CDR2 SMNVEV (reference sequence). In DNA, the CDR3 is TGTGCCAGCAGTGTCGGTTTTGGTCTTTCCGAGCAGTACTTC. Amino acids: CASSVGFGLSEQYF.

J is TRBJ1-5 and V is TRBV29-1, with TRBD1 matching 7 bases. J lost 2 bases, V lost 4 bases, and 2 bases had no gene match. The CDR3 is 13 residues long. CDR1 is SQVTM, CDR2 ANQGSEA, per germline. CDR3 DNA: TGCAGCGTTGTAGGGACAGGCAATCAGCCCCAGCATTTT. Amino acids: CSVVGTGNQPQHF.

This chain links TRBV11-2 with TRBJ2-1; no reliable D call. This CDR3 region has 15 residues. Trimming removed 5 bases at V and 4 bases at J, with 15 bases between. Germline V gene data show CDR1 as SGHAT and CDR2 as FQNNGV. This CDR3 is CASSPAIGPYNEQFF. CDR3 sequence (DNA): TGTGCCAGCAGCCCTGCCATAGGGCCTTACAATGAGCAGTTCTTC.

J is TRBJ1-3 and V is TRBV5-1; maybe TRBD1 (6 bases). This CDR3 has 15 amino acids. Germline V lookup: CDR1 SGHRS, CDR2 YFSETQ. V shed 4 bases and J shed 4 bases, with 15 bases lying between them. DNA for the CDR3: TGCGCCAGCAGCCGGGGGGCCATGGTCGGAAACACCATATATTTT. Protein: CASSRGAMVGNTIYF.

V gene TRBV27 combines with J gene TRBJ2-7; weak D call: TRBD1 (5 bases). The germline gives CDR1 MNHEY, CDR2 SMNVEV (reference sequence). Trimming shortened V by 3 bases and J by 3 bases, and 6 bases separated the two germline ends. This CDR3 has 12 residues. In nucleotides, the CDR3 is TGTGCCAGCAGTTTTCAGGGCTACGAGCAGTACTTC. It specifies CASSFQGYEQYF.

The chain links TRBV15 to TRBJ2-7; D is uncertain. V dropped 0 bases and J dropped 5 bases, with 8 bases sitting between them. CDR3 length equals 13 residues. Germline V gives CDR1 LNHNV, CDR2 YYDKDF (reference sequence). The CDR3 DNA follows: TGTGCCACCAGCAGAGATTGGTGGAACGAGCAGTACTTC. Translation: CATSRDWWNEQYF.

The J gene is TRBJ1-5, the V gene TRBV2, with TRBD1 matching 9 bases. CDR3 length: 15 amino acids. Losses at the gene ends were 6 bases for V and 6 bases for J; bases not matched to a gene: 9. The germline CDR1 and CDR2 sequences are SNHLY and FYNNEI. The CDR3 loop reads CASSGDRGIGQPQHF. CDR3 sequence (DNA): TGTGCCAGCAGCGGCGACAGGGGGATCGGTCAGCCCCAGCATTTT.